This TCR beta chain was recovered during a study of CD8+ T cells in alopecia areata. Study-wide context: Treated patients were given 5 to 10 mg oral tofacitinib twice daily. Broader study findings: Researchers say the link of baseline CD8+ expansion to response remains uncertain, with one nonresponder. Significant decreases in scalp clonality and expanded CD8+ clones followed tofacitinib treatment.

There are 14 residues in the CDR3. CDR1 is SGHTA, CDR2 FQGNSA, per germline. The V and J ends lost 5 bases and 4 bases, in that order; junction bases with no gene match: 5. Documented treatment: oral pan-JAK inhibitor, 5-10 mg twice daily. Patients with alopecia areata provided lesional scalp punch biopsies as well as peripheral blood. Reverse transcription of extracted RNA yielded cDNA, which provided the sequencing template. Profiled with immunoSEQ multiplex PCR; TCRdb holds only in-frame clones, not every one. The table shows hundreds of thousands of clones, with about two fifths occurring only once. For this clone: Its antigen is as yet unknown.

This sample comprised CD4+ T cells sorted from blood, obtained between weeks 30 and 35, from a patient treated with tofacitinib. The TCR was taken from a human donor with alopecia areata. The V call is TRBV7-2, the J call TRBJ2-7, with 10 bases matching TRBD2. The CDR3 region has the DNA TGTGCCAGCAGCCCGGGACTAGCGAGGTACGAGCAGTACTTC. Translated: CASSPGLARYEQYF.